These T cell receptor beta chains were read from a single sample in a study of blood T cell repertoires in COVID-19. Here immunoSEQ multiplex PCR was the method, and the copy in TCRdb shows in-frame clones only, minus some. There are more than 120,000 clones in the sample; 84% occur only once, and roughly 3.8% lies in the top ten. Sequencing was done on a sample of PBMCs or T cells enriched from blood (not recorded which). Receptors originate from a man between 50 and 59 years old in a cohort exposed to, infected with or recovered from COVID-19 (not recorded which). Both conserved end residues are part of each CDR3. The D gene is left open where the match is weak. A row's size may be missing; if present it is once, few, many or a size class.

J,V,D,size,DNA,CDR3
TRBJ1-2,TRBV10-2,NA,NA,TGCGCCAGCAGACAGGGCGGGAACTATGGCTACACCTTC,CASRQGGNYGYTF
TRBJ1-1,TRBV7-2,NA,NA,TGTGCCAGCAGCTGGTACTTCGCCACTGAAGCTTTCTTT,CASSWYFATEAFF
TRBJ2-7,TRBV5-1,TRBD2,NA,TGCGCCAGCAGCTTGGGACTAGCGGGGGGTTCGTACGAGCAGTACTTC,CASSLGLAGGSYEQYF
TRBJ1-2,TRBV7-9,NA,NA,TGTGCCAGCAGCTTAGACGCAGGGAATGGCTACACCTTC,CASSLDAGNGYTF
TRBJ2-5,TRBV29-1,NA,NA,TGCAGCGTTGAAGTTTCCGGGAGACAGACCCAGTACTTC,CSVEVSGRQTQYF
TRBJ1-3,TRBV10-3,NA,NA,TGTGCCATCAGTGATCGGCTCCTAGGAGGAAACACCATATATTTT,CAISDRLLGGNTIYF
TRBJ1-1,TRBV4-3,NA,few,TGCGCCAGCAGCCCCGGGAGGACCCTGAACACTGAAGCTTTCTTT,CASSPGRTLNTEAFF
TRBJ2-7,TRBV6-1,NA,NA,TGTGCCAGCAGTGAAGGGTCGGGCGAGCAGTACTTC,CASSEGSGEQYF
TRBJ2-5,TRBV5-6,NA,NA,TGTGCCAGCAGCGACGGGTCCGGCGGAGAGACCCAGTACTTC,CASSDGSGGETQYF
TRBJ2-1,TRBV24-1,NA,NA,TGTGCCACCAGTGCCTGGCGGTCTAACCACAATGAGCAGTTCTTC,CATSAWRSNHNEQFF
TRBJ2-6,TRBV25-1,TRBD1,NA,TGTGCCAGCAGTGGTCCACAGGGGGCTGGGGCCAACGTCCTGACTTTC,CASSGPQGAGANVLTF
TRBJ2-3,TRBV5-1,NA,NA,TGCGCCAGCAGCTTGGGGCAGGGAGGAGCGGCAGATACGCAGTATTTT,CASSLGQGGAADTQYF
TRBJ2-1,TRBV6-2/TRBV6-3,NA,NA,TGTGCCAGCAGTTATTACAGGCAAAACAATGAGCAGTTCTTC,CASSYYRQNNEQFF